This TCR beta chain was found in a study of blood T cell repertoires in COVID-19. Across the whole study: Spain, Italy and the United States supplied samples that represented acute and convalescent COVID-19. In each case, the material was cDNA or gDNA derived from T cells, B-cell-depleted T cells, or PBMCs.

In the source study's methods: Cell counts per sample came from amplifying reference gene primers. TCRdb's table, derived via immunoSEQ multiplex PCR, lists solely in-frame clones and lacks some. Clone size and V and J calls were adopted from that table, with D and trimming inferred from the DNA. The sample includes roughly 20,000 clones, around nine tenths of them seen just once. CDR3 length equals 15 residues. Germline V lookup: CDR1 SGHDT, CDR2 YYEEEE. V was clipped by 0 bases and J by 2 bases, with 10 bases between them. The chain couples TRBV5-6 to TRBJ2-3, with a weak D call TRBD1 (5 bases). The sequenced sample was peripheral blood. The clonotype originates from an elderly woman with active COVID-19. The CDR3 DNA is TGTGCCAGCAGCTTGGCCAGTGGGGCCACAGATACGCAGTATTTT. This sequence encodes CASSLASGATDTQYF. The full variable domain, in which reference TRBV5-6 and TRBJ2-3 provide the parts outside the CDR3, is DAGVTQSPTHLIKTRGQQVTLRCSPKSGHDTVSWYQQALGQGPQFIFQYYEEEERQRGNFPDRFSGHQFPNYSSELNVNALLLGDSALYLCASSLASGATDTQYFGPGTRLTVL.